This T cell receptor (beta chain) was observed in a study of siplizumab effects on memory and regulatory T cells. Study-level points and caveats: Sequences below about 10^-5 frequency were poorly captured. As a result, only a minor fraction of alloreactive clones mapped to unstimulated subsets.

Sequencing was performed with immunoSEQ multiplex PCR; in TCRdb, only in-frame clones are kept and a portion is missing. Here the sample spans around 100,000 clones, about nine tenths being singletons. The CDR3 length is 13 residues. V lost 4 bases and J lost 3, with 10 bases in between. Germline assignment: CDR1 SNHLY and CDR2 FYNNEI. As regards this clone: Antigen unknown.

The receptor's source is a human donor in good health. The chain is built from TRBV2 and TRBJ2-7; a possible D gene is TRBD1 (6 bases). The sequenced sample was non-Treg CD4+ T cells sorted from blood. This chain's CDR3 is CASSGGRGYEQYF. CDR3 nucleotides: TGTGCCAGCAGTGGGGGCAGGGGCTACGAGCAGTACTTC. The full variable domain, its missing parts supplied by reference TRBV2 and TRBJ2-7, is EPEVTQTPSHQVTQMGQEVILRCVPISNHLYFYWYRQILGQKVEFLVSFYNNEISEKSEIFDDQFSVERPDGSNFTLKIRSTKLEDSAMYFCASSGGRGYEQYFGPGTRLTVT.